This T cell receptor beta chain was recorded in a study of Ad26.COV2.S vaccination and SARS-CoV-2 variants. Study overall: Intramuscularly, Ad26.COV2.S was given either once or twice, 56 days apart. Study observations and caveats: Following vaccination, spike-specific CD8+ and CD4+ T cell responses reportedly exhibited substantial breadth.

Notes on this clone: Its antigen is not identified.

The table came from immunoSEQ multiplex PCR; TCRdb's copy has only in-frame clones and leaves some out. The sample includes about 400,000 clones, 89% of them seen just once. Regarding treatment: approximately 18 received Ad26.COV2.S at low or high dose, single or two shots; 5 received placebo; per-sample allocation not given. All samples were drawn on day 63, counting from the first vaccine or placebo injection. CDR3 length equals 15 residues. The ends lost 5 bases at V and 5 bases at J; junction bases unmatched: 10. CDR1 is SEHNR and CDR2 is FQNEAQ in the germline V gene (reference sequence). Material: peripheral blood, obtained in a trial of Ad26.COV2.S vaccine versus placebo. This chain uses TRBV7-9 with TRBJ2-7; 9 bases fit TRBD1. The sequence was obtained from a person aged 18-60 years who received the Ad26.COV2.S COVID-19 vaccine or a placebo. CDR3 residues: CASSRRTGVAHEQYF. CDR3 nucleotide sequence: TGTGCCAGCAGCCGAAGGACAGGGGTAGCCCACGAGCAGTACTTC.